The source of this T cell receptor beta chain is a study of Graves' ophthalmopathy and Graves' hyperthyroidism. Findings and caveats of the study: A majority of expanded thyroid clonotypes exceeding 0.001 frequency were likewise present in blood. For predicting ophthalmopathy progression, the model had almost 71% sensitivity and nearly 75% specificity.

PBMCs were obtained from 10 ml of fresh peripheral blood. The table lists this clonotype with many counts. As yet, its antigen is unknown. Amplification of TCR beta CDR3 regions used RNA transcripts. The authors performed first-round RT-PCR with HTBI primers and then a second-round multiplex PCR. TCRdb re-called the multiplex PCR reads with MiXCR, one entry per CDR3 protein. The sample has 360,000 or so distinct CDR3 sequences; approximately 20% are singletons. V dropped 5 bases and J dropped 2 bases, with 10 bases sitting between them. The CDR3 is 15 amino acids. Germline V lookup: CDR1 SGHAT, CDR2 FQNNGV.

The chain couples TRBV11-2 to TRBJ1-6, with D unresolved. The sample was peripheral blood. The origin of this receptor is a woman under 30 with Graves' ophthalmopathy. CDR3 bases: TGTGCCAGCAGCGCTTCATACACCTATAATTCACCCCTCCACTTT. It translates to CASSASYTYNSPLHF.